This T cell receptor (beta chain) derives from a study of blood T cells in healthy people across ages. The second PCR ran about 6 to 12 cycles with a sample-barcoded 5' primer and J-beta primers. MiXCR, run by TCRdb on the 5' RACE reads, gives a single entry per CDR3 protein. The sample has about 1,600,000 distinct CDR3 sequences; around 42% are singletons. Germline-derived CDR1 and CDR2 are DFQATT and SNEGSKA (reference sequence). The CDR3 is 15 amino acids. V dropped 0 bases and J dropped 5; count of bases not matched to a gene: 7. This clonotype turned up a few times. Sample: blood. This receptor was obtained from a woman between 18 and 29 years old in good health. V usage is TRBV20-1 and J usage is TRBJ1-2; 9 bases align to TRBD1. As DNA, the CDR3 is TGCAGTGCTAGAGATAGACAGGGGGTTGGATATGGCTACACCTTC. Amino acids: CSARDRQGVGYGYTF.